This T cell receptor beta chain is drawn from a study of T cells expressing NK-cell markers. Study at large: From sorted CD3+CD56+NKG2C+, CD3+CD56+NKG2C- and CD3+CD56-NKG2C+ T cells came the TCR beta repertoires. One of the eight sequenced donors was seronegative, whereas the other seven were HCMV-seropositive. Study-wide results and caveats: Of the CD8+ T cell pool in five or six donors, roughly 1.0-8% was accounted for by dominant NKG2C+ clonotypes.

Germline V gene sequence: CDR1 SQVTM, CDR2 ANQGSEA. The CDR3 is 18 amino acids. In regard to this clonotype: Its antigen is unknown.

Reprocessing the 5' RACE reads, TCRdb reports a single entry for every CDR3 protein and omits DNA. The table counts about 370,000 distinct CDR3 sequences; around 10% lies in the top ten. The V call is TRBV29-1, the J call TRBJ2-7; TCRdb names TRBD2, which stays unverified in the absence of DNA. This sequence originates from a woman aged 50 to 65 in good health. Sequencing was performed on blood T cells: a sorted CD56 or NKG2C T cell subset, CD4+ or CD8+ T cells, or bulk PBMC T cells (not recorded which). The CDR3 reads CSVEVTKTSGSLPYEQYF.